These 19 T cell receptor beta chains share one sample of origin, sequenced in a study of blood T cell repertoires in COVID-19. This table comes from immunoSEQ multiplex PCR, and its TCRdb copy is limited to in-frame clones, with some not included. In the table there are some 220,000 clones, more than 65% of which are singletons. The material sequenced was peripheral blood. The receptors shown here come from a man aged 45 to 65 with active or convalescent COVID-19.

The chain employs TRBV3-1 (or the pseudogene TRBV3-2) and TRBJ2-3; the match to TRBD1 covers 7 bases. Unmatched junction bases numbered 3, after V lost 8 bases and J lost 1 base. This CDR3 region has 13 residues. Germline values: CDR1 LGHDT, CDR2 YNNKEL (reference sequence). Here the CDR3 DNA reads TGTGCCAGCGGTACAGGGGGCACAGATACGCAGTATTTT. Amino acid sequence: CASGTGGTDTQYF.

In DNA, the CDR3 is TGTGCCAGCAGTTTAGGTGCGACTAGCGGCACAGATACGCAGTATTTT. Translated, it gives CASSLGATSGTDTQYF. V usage is TRBV28 and J usage is TRBJ2-3; 8 bases are shared with TRBD2. The CDR3 is 16 amino acids. The V segment lost 2 bases and the J segment 1 base; nucleotides outside the gene matches: 5. Germline values: CDR1 MDHEN, CDR2 SYDVKM.

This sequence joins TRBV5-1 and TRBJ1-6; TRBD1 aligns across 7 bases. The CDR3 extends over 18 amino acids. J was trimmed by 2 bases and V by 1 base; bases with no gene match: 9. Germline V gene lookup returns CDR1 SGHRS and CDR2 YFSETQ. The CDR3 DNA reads TGCGCCAGCAGCTTGAGGCCTATAGGACAGGCCTATAATTCACCCCTCCACTTT. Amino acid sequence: CASSLRPIGQAYNSPLHF.

For the CDR3, the DNA is TGTGCCAGCAGTTCGGGAGTTTGGGCGTACACCGGGGAGCTGTTTTTT. Its translation is CASSSGVWAYTGELFF. The genes are TRBV6-2 or TRBV6-3 and TRBJ2-2, with a weak D call TRBD2 (6 bases). This CDR3 region has 16 residues. Per germline, CDR1 MNHEY and CDR2 SVGEGT. The ends were cut back, 4 bases at V and 3 bases at J, with 15 bases in the middle.

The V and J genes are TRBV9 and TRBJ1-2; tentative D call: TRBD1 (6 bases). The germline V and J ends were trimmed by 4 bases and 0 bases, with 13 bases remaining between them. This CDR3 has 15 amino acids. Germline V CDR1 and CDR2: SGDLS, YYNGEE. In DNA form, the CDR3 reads TGTGCCAGCAGCCACACAGGGTCCCCTAACTATGGCTACACCTTC. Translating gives CASSHTGSPNYGYTF.

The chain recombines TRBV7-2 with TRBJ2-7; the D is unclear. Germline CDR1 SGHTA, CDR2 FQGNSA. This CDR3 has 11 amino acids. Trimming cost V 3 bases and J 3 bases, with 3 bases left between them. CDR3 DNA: TGTGCCAGCAGCTTCGTCTACGAGCAGTACTTC. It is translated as CASSFVYEQYF.

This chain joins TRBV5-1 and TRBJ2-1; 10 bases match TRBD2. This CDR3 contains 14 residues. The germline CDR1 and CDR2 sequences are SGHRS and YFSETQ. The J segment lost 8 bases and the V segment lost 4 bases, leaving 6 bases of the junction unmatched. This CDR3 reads CASSRGLAVDEQFF. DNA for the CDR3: TGCGCCAGCAGCCGAGGACTAGCGGTCGATGAGCAGTTCTTC.

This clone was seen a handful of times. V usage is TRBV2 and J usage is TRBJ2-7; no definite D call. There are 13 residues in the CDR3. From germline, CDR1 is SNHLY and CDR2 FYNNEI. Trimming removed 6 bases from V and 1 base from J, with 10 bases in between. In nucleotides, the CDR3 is TGTGCCAGCAGACGTCCCGGGTCCTACGAGCAGTACGTC. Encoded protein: CASRRPGSYEQYV.

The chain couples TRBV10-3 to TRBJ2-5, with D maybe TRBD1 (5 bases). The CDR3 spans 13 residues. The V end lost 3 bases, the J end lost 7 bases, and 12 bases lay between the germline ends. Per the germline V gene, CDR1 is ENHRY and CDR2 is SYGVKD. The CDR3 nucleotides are TGTGCCATCAGTGATGACAGTTCTGGGACCCAGTACTTC. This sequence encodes CAISDDSSGTQYF.

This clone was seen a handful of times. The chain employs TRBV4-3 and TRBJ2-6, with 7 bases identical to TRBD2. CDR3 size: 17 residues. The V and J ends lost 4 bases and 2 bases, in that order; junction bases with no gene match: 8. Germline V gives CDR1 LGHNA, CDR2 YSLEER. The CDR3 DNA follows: TGCGCCAGCAGCCGGAAATCGGGGGGTACTGGGGCCAACGTCCTGACTTTC. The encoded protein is CASSRKSGGTGANVLTF.

The CDR3 protein is CASSLTSGLTYEQYF. The DNA for the CDR3 is TGTGCCAGCAGCTTAACTAGCGGGTTGACCTACGAGCAGTACTTC. V usage is TRBV14 and J usage is TRBJ2-7, with 9 bases identical to TRBD2. This CDR3 region has 15 residues. Germline-derived CDR1 and CDR2 are SGHDN and FVKESK. V lost 5 bases and J lost 2; bases outside the gene matches: 7.

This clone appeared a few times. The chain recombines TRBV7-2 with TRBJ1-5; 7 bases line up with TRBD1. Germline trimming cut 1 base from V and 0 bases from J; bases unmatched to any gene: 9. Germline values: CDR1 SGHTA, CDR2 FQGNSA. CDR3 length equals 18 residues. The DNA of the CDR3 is TGTGCCAGCAGCTTAGTTAACAGGGGATCGGGTAGCAATCAGCCCCAGCATTTT. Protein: CASSLVNRGSGSNQPQHF.

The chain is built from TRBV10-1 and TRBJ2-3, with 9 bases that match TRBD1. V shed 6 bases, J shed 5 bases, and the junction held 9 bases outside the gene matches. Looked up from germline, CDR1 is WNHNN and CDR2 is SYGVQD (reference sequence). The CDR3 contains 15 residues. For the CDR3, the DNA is TGCGCCAGCAGGAAAACCGGGACAGGGAAAGATACGCAGTATTTT. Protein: CASRKTGTGKDTQYF.

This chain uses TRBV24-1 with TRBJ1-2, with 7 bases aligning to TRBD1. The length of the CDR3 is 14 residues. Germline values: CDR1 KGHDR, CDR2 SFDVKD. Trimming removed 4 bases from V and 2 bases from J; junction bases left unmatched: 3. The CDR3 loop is CATSDQDRNYGYTF. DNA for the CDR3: TGTGCCACCAGTGACCAGGACAGGAACTATGGCTACACCTTC.

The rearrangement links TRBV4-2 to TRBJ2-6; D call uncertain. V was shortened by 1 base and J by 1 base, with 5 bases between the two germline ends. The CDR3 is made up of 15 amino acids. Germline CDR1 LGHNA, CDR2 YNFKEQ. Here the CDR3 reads CASSQVVSGANVLTF. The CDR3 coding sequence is TGTGCCAGCAGCCAAGTAGTGTCTGGGGCCAACGTCCTGACTTTC.

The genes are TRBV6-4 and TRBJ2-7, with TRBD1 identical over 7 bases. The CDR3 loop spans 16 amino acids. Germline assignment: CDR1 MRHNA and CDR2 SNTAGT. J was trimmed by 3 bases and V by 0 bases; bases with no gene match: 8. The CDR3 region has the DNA TGTGCCAGCAGTGACTCGGGGGACAGAAATTACTACGAGCAGTACGTC. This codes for CASSDSGDRNYYEQYV.

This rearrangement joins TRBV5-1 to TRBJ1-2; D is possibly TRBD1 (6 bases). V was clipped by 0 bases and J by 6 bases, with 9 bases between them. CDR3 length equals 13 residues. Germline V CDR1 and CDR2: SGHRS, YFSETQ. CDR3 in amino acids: CASSLEGGDGYTF. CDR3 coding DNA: TGCGCCAGCAGCTTGGAAGGGGGTGATGGCTACACCTTC. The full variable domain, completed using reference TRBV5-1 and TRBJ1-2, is KAGVTQTPRYLIKTRGQQVTLSCSPISGHRSVSWYQQTPGQGLQFLFEYFSETQRNKGNFPGRFSGRQFSNSRSEMNVSTLELGDSALYLCASSLEGGDGYTFGSGTRLTVV.

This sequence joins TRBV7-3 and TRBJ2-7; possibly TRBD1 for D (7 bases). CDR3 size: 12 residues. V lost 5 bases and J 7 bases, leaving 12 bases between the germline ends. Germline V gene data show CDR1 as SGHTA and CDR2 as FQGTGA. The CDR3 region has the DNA TGTGCCAGCAGCCCAGGGGGGCCGGAGCAGTACTTC. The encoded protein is CASSPGGPEQYF. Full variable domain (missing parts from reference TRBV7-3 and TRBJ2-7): GAGVSQTPSNKVTEKGKYVELRCDPISGHTALYWYRQSLGQGPEFLIYFQGTGAADDSGLPNDRFFAVRPEGSVSTLKIQRTERGDSAVYLCASSPGGPEQYFGPGTRLTVT.

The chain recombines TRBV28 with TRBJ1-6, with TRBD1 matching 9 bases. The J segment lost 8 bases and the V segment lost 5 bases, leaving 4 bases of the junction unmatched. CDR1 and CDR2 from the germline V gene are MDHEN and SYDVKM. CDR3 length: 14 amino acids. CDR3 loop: CASSPGQGYSPLHF. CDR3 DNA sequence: TGTGCCAGCAGTCCGGGACAGGGTTATTCACCCCTCCACTTT.